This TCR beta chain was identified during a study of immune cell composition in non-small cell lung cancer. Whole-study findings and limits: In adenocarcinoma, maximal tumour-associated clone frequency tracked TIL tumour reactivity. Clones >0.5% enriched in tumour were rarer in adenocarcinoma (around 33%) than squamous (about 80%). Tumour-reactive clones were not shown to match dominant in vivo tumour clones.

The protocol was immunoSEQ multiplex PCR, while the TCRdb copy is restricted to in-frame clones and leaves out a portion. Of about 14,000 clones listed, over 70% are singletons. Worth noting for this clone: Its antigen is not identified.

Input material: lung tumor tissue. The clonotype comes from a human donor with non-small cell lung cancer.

CDR3 amino acids: CASGQTSYEQYF. The CDR3 region has the DNA TGTGCCAGCGGCCAGACTAGCTACGAGCAGTACTTC. The V and J genes are TRBV2 and TRBJ2-7, with D maybe TRBD2 (6 bases). The V and J ends lost 8 bases and 3 bases respectively, with 11 bases between them. Germline-derived CDR1 and CDR2 are SNHLY and FYNNEI. CDR3 length: 12 residues.